This TCR beta chain came from a study of blood T cell repertoires in COVID-19. The CDR3 is made up of 12 amino acids. J was trimmed by 15 bases and V by 2 bases; bases with no gene match: 4. Per germline, CDR1 MNHEY and CDR2 SVGEGT. The assay was immunoSEQ multiplex PCR, and TCRdb's table has in-frame clones only and misses some. The profile shows fewer than 130,000 clones, roughly 80% of them singletons. The rearrangement joins TRBV6-2 or TRBV6-3 to TRBJ2-1, with 10 bases fitting TRBD2. The receptor's source is a man between 65 and 85 years old with active or convalescent COVID-19. Sequencing was done on a sample of peripheral blood. The CDR3 here is CASSYIAGGLFF. Here the CDR3 DNA reads TGTGCCAGCAGTTACATAGCGGGAGGTCTGTTCTTC.